This entry concerns a single TCR beta chain. The data derive from a study of blood T cell repertoires in COVID-19. The wider study: Samples taken during acute and convalescent COVID-19 were collected in the United States, Italy and Spain. Sources were T cells, B-cell-depleted T cells, or PBMCs; the material itself was cDNA or gDNA.

Here immunoSEQ multiplex PCR was the method, and the copy in TCRdb shows in-frame clones only, minus some. The data contain roughly 110,000 clones, around 89% of them singletons. The sample taken for sequencing was peripheral blood. The clonotype was recovered from a human donor with acute or convalescent COVID-19. The donor label of this sample is uncertain.

The CDR3 loop reads CAWSLGRGTLVDEQFF. The CDR3 DNA is TGTGCCTGGAGCCTTGGCAGGGGGACTCTGGTCGATGAGCAGTTCTTC. The chain couples TRBV30 to TRBJ2-1; possible D gene TRBD1, 7 bases. Germline CDR1 reads GTSNPN; CDR2 reads SVGIG (reference sequence). The CDR3 extends over 16 amino acids. V lost 3 bases, J lost 8 bases, and 23 bases lay in between.